The entry that follows covers one T cell receptor (beta chain) sequence. What it binds is unknown. Measured with immunoSEQ multiplex PCR; TCRdb has only the in-frame clones, and not every one. The sample holds tens of thousands of clones, roughly nine tenths seen once. This CDR3 has 16 amino acids. Germline assignment: CDR1 SGHTA and CDR2 FQGTGA. V was trimmed by 5 bases and J by 2 bases, leaving 15 bases between them. This sample stems from a study of T cell responses to AZD1222 COVID-19 vaccine. Study-level results: Close to half of all spike-specific TCRs reportedly target regions of the variants that are unmutated. Donors were mostly white British, more females; clonal diversity possibly underestimated.

The sample here was peripheral blood, taken on day 0 of AZD1222 vaccination. This clonotype originated in an adult in good health. This chain uses TRBV7-3 with TRBJ2-2, with D tentatively TRBD2 (6 bases). The CDR3 sequence: CASSKLPGGNTGELFF. CDR3 nucleotides: TGTGCCAGCAGCAAACTCCCCGGGGGAAACACCGGGGAGCTGTTTTTT.